Listed below are T cell receptor beta chains from one sample, sequenced in a study of Graves' ophthalmopathy and Graves' hyperthyroidism. TCRdb processed the multiplex PCR reads anew with MiXCR; each CDR3 protein has one entry. The sample has 11,000 to 15,000 distinct CDR3 sequences; 50% are singletons. Sequencing was performed on peripheral blood. All receptors derive from a woman in her twenties or thirties with Graves' ophthalmopathy. The CDR3 runs from the conserved cysteine through the conserved F or W.

v_call,cdr3_aa
TRBV7-3,CASSQGLAGNTQYF
TRBV24-1,CATSEGPGQGPNQPQHF
TRBV19,CASSTRSYNEQFF
TRBV10-3,CAISDVTGGGNEQFF
TRBV9,CASSVVYNEQFF
TRBV18,CASSPWGATGTDTQYF
TRBV25-1,CASSGRTGPGNTIYF
TRBV7-9,CAISLLGAGDAQYF
TRBV6-1,CASTGSGRGIYNEQFF
TRBV5-1,CASSLWGAGSEQYF
TRBV20-1,CSAQGGTGPNEQYF
TRBV20-1,CSARRPLHYEQYF
TRBV7-2,CASSLGTRRGYTF
TRBV5-5,CASSLAGNYGYTF
TRBV7-3,CASSLGHSNTEAFF
TRBV20-1,CSARDPSRITNEKLFF
TRBV29-1,CSVEVSYEQYF
TRBV20-1,CSATDRGPGNTIYF
TRBV9,CASSVQGGHAGELFF
TRBV29-1,CSVDLGFEQFF
TRBV5-1,CASSLQSGQQSRTGELFF
TRBV24-1,CAASDPAGEGETQYF